This T cell receptor (beta chain) was documented in a study of T cells of healthy individuals. This clonotype came up a few times. TCRdb independently ran MiXCR on the 5' RACE reads; one entry per CDR3 protein. The sample lists 65,000 to 90,000 distinct CDR3 sequences, 5% occurring once. V shed 6 bases and J 2 bases; nucleotides not matched to a gene: 2. Germline V CDR1 and CDR2: DFQATT, SNEGSKA (reference sequence). This CDR3 is built from 14 residues. This TCR came from a female donor in good health. The V gene is TRBV20-1, the J gene TRBJ2-5; 14 nucleotides match TRBD2. Here the CDR3 reads CSARTSGRQETQYF. For the CDR3, the DNA is TGCAGTGCCCGGACTAGCGGGAGGCAAGAGACCCAGTACTTC.